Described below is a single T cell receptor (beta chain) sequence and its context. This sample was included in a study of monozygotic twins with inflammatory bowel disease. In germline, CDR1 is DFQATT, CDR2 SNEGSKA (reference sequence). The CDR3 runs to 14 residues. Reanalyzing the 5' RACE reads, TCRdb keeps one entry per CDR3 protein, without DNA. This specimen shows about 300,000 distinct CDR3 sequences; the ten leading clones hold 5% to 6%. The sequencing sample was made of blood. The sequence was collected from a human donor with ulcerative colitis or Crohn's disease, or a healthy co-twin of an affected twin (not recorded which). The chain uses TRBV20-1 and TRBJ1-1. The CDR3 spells CSALLPQSNTEAFF.